Listed below are T cell receptor beta chains from one sample, sequenced in a study of read filtering for tumor transcriptome and immune sequencing. In TCRdb, the reads were re-called with MiXCR into one record per CDR3 protein. The sample contains around 130,000 distinct CDR3 sequences, approximately 13% of which appear only once. Sequencing was performed on a population of CD138-negative cells sorted from bone marrow. Receptor source: a donor at least 40 years old with multiple myeloma. Both conserved end residues are part of each CDR3. A D gene is named only where the DNA matches it firmly. Expanded clones are given a class, and other clones once, few, many or no size at all.

j_gene: TRBJ2-7
abundance: many
v_gene: TRBV6-5
d_gene: TRBD1
len: 16
CDR3nt: TGTGCCAGCAGGACCCGGGACAGGGTGCAGCTAAACGAGCAGTACTTC
CDR3aa: CASRTRDRVQLNEQYF

j_gene: TRBJ1-1
abundance: many
v_gene: TRBV19
d_gene: TRBD1
len: 15
CDR3nt: TGTGCCAGTAGTCACGGGACAGGGGGAGGCACTGAAGCTTTCTTT
CDR3aa: CASSHGTGGGTEAFF

j_gene: TRBJ2-1
abundance: many
v_gene: TRBV20-1
d_gene: .
len: 14
CDR3nt: TGCAGTGCTAGAGATAGGGGGAGAACGAATGAGCAGTTCTTC
CDR3aa: CSARDRGRTNEQFF

j_gene: TRBJ2-3
abundance: many
v_gene: TRBV4-1
d_gene: TRBD2
len: 15
CDR3nt: TGCGCCAGCAGAGAACTAGCGCGATCGTGGGATACGCAGTATTTT
CDR3aa: CASRELARSWDTQYF

j_gene: TRBJ2-2
abundance: .
v_gene: TRBV24-1
d_gene: .
len: 16
CDR3nt: TGTGCCACCAGTGACGTCGCAGGGGCCTTCACCGGGGAGCTGTTTTTT
CDR3aa: CATSDVAGAFTGELFF

j_gene: TRBJ1-5
abundance: many
v_gene: TRBV6-5
d_gene: .
len: 13
CDR3nt: TGTGCCAGCACTCCGGGTTTGCGGGGGCCCCAGCATTTT
CDR3aa: CASTPGLRGPQHF

j_gene: TRBJ1-5
abundance: many
v_gene: TRBV14
d_gene: .
len: 18
CDR3nt: TGTGCCAGCAGCCAGCCTCCCGTGCGAGGGGCGCTCAATCAGCCCCAGCATTTT
CDR3aa: CASSQPPVRGALNQPQHF

j_gene: TRBJ2-1
abundance: many
v_gene: TRBV12-3/TRBV12-4
d_gene: .
len: 11
CDR3nt: TGTGCCAGCAGTTTGAAGCTAGTTTTATTCTTC
CDR3aa: CASSLKLVLFF

j_gene: TRBJ2-3
abundance: many
v_gene: TRBV12-3/TRBV12-4
d_gene: .
len: 14
CDR3nt: TGTGCCAGCAGTAACCCCAGGACCACAGATACGCAGTATTTT
CDR3aa: CASSNPRTTDTQYF

j_gene: TRBJ2-1
abundance: many
v_gene: TRBV7-3
d_gene: TRBD2
len: 15
CDR3nt: TGTGCCAGCAGCTTAGCCGGCGGGAGGATCGCTGAGCAGTTCTTC
CDR3aa: CASSLAGGRIAEQFF

j_gene: TRBJ2-1
abundance: many
v_gene: TRBV11-2
d_gene: .
len: 17
CDR3nt: TGTGTCAGCAGCACCCACAGGGACCCTAGGATAAACAATGAGCAGTTCTTC
CDR3aa: CVSSTHRDPRINNEQFF

j_gene: TRBJ2-1
abundance: many
v_gene: TRBV25-1
d_gene: TRBD1
len: 17
CDR3nt: TGTGCCAGCAGTGAGAGGGCTGGGACAGGGTTTTCCAATGAGCAGTTCTTC
CDR3aa: CASSERAGTGFSNEQFF

j_gene: TRBJ2-5
abundance: many
v_gene: TRBV7-2
d_gene: .
len: 14
CDR3nt: TGTGCCAGCAGCGCCGGAGTCGCCAATTGGGCCCAGTACTTC
CDR3aa: CASSAGVANWAQYF

j_gene: TRBJ1-1
abundance: .
v_gene: TRBV6-6
d_gene: .
len: 16
CDR3nt: TGTGCCAGCAGTTCCACCGGGGTAGGAGTGAACACTGAAGCTTTCTTT
CDR3aa: CASSSTGVGVNTEAFF

j_gene: TRBJ2-5
abundance: .
v_gene: TRBV5-1
d_gene: TRBD2
len: 16
CDR3nt: TGCGCCAGCAGCCCCAGTGCGGCGGGAGGGCCGGAGACCCAGTACTTC
CDR3aa: CASSPSAAGGPETQYF

j_gene: TRBJ1-2
abundance: many
v_gene: TRBV9
d_gene: .
len: 14
CDR3nt: TGTGCCAGCAGCGTAGGAGGTCTGGGCGACGGCTACACCTTC
CDR3aa: CASSVGGLGDGYTF

j_gene: TRBJ1-1
abundance: few
v_gene: TRBV7-2
d_gene: .
len: 15
CDR3nt: TGTGCCAGCAGCTGGTCCGGACAGATGAACACTGAAGCTTTCTTT
CDR3aa: CASSWSGQMNTEAFF

j_gene: TRBJ2-3
abundance: many
v_gene: TRBV11-2
d_gene: .
len: 12
CDR3nt: TGTGCCAGCAGCCCTAGGGGAGATACGCAGTATTTT
CDR3aa: CASSPRGDTQYF

j_gene: TRBJ1-5
abundance: many
v_gene: TRBV15
d_gene: TRBD1
len: 14
CDR3nt: TGTGCCACCAGCATGACAGGGAGCAATCAGCCCCAGCATTTT
CDR3aa: CATSMTGSNQPQHF

j_gene: TRBJ2-1
abundance: many
v_gene: TRBV12-3/TRBV12-4
d_gene: TRBD1
len: 15
CDR3nt: TGTGCCAGCAGTCACTTAGGACAGGGGGGCAATGAGCAGTTCTTC
CDR3aa: CASSHLGQGGNEQFF

j_gene: TRBJ2-3
abundance: many
v_gene: TRBV14
d_gene: .
len: 15
CDR3nt: TGTGCCAGCAGCCCTGCCAGCGTAAGCACAGATACGCAGTATTTT
CDR3aa: CASSPASVSTDTQYF

j_gene: TRBJ2-7
abundance: many
v_gene: TRBV20-1
d_gene: .
len: 17
CDR3nt: TGCAGTGCAAACGAGCGCGGCCTGGACAGTGGAAGCTACGAGCAGTACTTC
CDR3aa: CSANERGLDSGSYEQYF